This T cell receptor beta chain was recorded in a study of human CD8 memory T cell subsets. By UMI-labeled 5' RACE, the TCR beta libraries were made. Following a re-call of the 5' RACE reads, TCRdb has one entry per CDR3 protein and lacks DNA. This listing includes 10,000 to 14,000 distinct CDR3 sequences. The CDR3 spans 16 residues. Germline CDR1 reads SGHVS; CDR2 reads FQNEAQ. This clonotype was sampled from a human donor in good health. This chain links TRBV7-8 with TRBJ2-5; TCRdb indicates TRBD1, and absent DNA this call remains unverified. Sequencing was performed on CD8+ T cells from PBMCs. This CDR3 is CASSLPGGGGQETQYF.